These 30 T cell receptor beta chains were sequenced from one sample in a study of early stage breast cancer tumors. TCRdb keeps only in-frame clones here, not all; method: immunoSEQ multiplex PCR. This sample has tens of thousands of clones, with 90% to 95% found just once. The sample consisted of blood. The receptors were gathered from an older person with breast cancer.

V gene TRBV6-1 combines with J gene TRBJ2-4, with D possibly matching TRBD1 (7 bases). This CDR3 is 17 amino acids long. Trimming took 1 base from V and 3 from J, leaving 16 bases between them. Germline-derived CDR1 and CDR2 are MNHNS and SASEGT. In DNA form, the CDR3 reads TGTGCCAGCAGTGAAGTCTTCAGGGGGGTGGGCAAAAACATTCAGTACTTC. This sequence encodes CASSEVFRGVGKNIQYF.

The V gene is TRBV7-9, the J gene TRBJ1-3, with 8 bases fitting TRBD1. Per the germline V gene, CDR1 is SEHNR and CDR2 is FQNEAQ (reference sequence). Germline trimming cut 3 bases from V and 4 bases from J; bases unmatched to any gene: 2. This CDR3 region has 14 residues. DNA of the CDR3: TGTGCCAGCAGCTTCACAGGGGGAGGAAACACCATATATTTT. As protein: CASSFTGGGNTIYF. The whole variable domain, filled in from reference TRBV7-9 and TRBJ1-3, reads DTGVSQNPRHKITKRGQNVTFRCDPISEHNRLYWYRQTLGQGPEFLTYFQNEAQLEKSRLLSDRFSAERPKGSFSTLEIQRTEQGDSAMYLCASSFTGGGNTIYFGEGSWLTVV.

This chain connects TRBV19 to TRBJ2-1, with D possibly TRBD1 on 7 matching bases. This CDR3 comprises 16 residues. From germline, CDR1 is LNHDA and CDR2 SQIVND (reference sequence). V was cut by 2 bases and J by 3 bases, with 14 bases left in between. CDR3 nucleotides: TGTGCCAGTAGTATAACGGACAGGCGGGACTACAATGAGCAGTTCTTC. As protein: CASSITDRRDYNEQFF.

This chain joins TRBV5-4 and TRBJ1-6; D might be TRBD1 (5 bases). The germline gives CDR1 SGHNT, CDR2 YYREEE (reference sequence). The V and J ends lost 4 bases and 2 bases respectively, with 7 bases between them. The CDR3 sequence is 14 residues long. The CDR3 DNA reads TGTGCCAGCAGCCGGGGGACCTATAATTCACCCCTCCACTTT. Translating gives CASSRGTYNSPLHF.

The V and J genes are TRBV18 and TRBJ1-3, with 7 bases that match TRBD1. The germline gives CDR1 KGHSH, CDR2 LQKENI. This CDR3 is 14 amino acids long. V shed 3 bases and J 2 bases; nucleotides not matched to a gene: 1. The CDR3 DNA reads as TGTGCCAGCTCACCCGACAGGGCTGGAAACACCATATATTTT. Encoded protein: CASSPDRAGNTIYF.

The chain joins TRBV5-1 to TRBJ1-2, with a tentative D call TRBD1 (6 bases). The CDR3 totals 13 residues. Trimming left V 7 bases short and J 3 bases short, with 13 bases between. Germline CDR1 SGHRS, CDR2 YFSETQ. The DNA of the CDR3 is TGCGCCAGCGCAACCAGACAGGACTATGGCTACACCTTC. Translating it yields CASATRQDYGYTF.

The chain links TRBV9 to TRBJ1-2; 8 positions match TRBD1. The CDR3 runs 13 residues. Germline values: CDR1 SGDLS, CDR2 YYNGEE. V dropped 3 bases and J dropped 6; count of bases not matched to a gene: 4. DNA of the CDR3: TGTGCCAGCAGCGAGACAGGGGAGGATGGCTACACCTTC. It specifies CASSETGEDGYTF.

The CDR3 is CASNQGRFDEQYF. In DNA, the CDR3 is TGTGCCAGTAACCAGGGGCGCTTCGACGAGCAGTACTTC. V usage is TRBV19 and J usage is TRBJ2-7, with D possibly matching TRBD1 (6 bases). The CDR3 consists of 13 residues. V dropped 7 bases and J dropped 5 bases, with 15 bases sitting between them. Germline V gene sequence: CDR1 LNHDA, CDR2 SQIVND (reference sequence).

CDR3 DNA: TGTGCCATGCGCTTGGGAGGGCCCTTAGCCAAAAACATTCAGTACTTC. Translation: CAMRLGGPLAKNIQYF. The chain couples TRBV19 to TRBJ2-4; 7 bases fit TRBD2. CDR1 is LNHDA, CDR2 SQIVND, per germline (reference sequence). J was trimmed by 0 bases and V by 10 bases; bases with no gene match: 12. The CDR3 sequence is 16 residues long.

This sequence joins TRBV5-1 and TRBJ2-2; D may be TRBD1 (5 bases). The V gene's germline CDR1 is SGHRS and CDR2 YFSETQ. This CDR3 spans 15 amino acids. V was clipped by 7 bases and J by 3 bases, with 16 bases between them. CDR3 nucleotides: TGCGCCAGCTGGGTGGGGCTTCGAGACACCGGGGAGCTGTTTTTT. The encoded protein is CASWVGLRDTGELFF.

The chain couples TRBV29-1 to TRBJ1-4; maybe TRBD1 (5 bases). The CDR3 totals 15 residues. Germline V CDR1 and CDR2: SQVTM, ANQGSEA. Trimming removed 0 bases at V and 7 bases at J, with 15 bases between. The CDR3: CSVEDEGRRGEKLFF. CDR3 nucleotide sequence: TGCAGCGTTGAAGATGAGGGGCGGCGGGGTGAAAAACTGTTTTTT.

In its sample, this clone was seen a few times. The germline gene is not matched at one end of the junction; a read error may be the cause. The rearrangement links TRBV11-2 to TRBJ2-3, with a weak D call TRBD1 (5 bases). Germline V lookup: CDR1 SGHAT, CDR2 FQNNGV. This CDR3 region has 14 residues. CDR3 residues: CASILLREPDTQYF. The CDR3 bases are TGTGCCAGCATCTTACTCAGGGAACCAGATACGCAGTATTTT.

The chain employs TRBV2 and TRBJ2-1; 7 bases line up with TRBD1. This CDR3 is built from 13 residues. V was pared by 6 bases and J by 5 bases, with 4 bases of the junction left unmatched. The V gene's germline CDR1 is SNHLY and CDR2 FYNNEI. CDR3 region: CASRLDRNNEQFF. The CDR3 coding sequence is TGTGCCAGCAGACTGGACAGGAACAATGAGCAGTTCTTC.

The gene calls are TRBV6-1 and TRBJ2-7; tentative D call: TRBD1 (6 bases). Deletions cut 0 bases from V and 6 bases from J, with 18 bases between. This CDR3 has 16 amino acids. Germline values: CDR1 MNHNS, CDR2 SASEGT. CDR3 bases: TGTGCCAGCAGTGAAGCCGCCCAGGGGATCTTGATCGAGCAGTACTTC. Translating gives CASSEAAQGILIEQYF.

The chain uses TRBV10-1 and TRBJ2-3; 12 nucleotides align to TRBD1. Looked up from germline, CDR1 is WNHNN and CDR2 is SYGVQD (reference sequence). There are 15 residues in the CDR3. V shed 3 bases and J 6 bases; nucleotides not matched to a gene: 4. The CDR3 DNA follows: TGCGCCAGCAGTGAAGAGGGACAGGGGGCCGATACGCAGTATTTT. This gives the protein CASSEEGQGADTQYF.

This chain joins TRBV30 and TRBJ2-1; possible D gene TRBD2, 5 bases. This CDR3 region has 12 residues. V was pared by 4 bases and J by 6 bases, with 10 bases between. Germline V gene sequence: CDR1 GTSNPN, CDR2 SVGIG (reference sequence). The CDR3 protein is CAWTDYRNEQFF. The CDR3 region has the DNA TGTGCCTGGACCGACTACCGCAATGAGCAGTTCTTC. Using reference TRBV30 and TRBJ2-1 for the parts outside the CDR3, the full variable domain is SQTIHQWPATLVQPVGSPLSLECTVEGTSNPNLYWYRQAAGRGLQLLFYSVGIGQISSEVPQNLSASRPQDRQFILSSKKLLLSDSGFYLCAWTDYRNEQFFGPGTRLTVL.

The J gene is TRBJ2-1, the V gene TRBV9, with 12 bases aligning to TRBD2. CDR3 size: 18 residues. The V and J ends lost 2 bases and 0 bases, in that order; junction bases with no gene match: 6. From germline, CDR1 is SGDLS and CDR2 YYNGEE. CDR3 region: CASSVTSGRLSSYNEQFF. The CDR3 region has the DNA TGTGCCAGCAGCGTCACTAGCGGGAGGTTGAGCTCCTACAATGAGCAGTTCTTC.

The genes are TRBV6-5 and TRBJ2-7; 9 bases align to TRBD2. Germline V lookup: CDR1 MNHEY, CDR2 SVGAGI. The V gene end was trimmed by 7 bases and the J gene end by 6 bases; junction bases not matched to a gene: 10. The CDR3 contains 14 residues. DNA for the CDR3: TGTGCCAGCATTCGGGATAGCGGGGGCGTCGAGCAGTACTTC. Protein: CASIRDSGGVEQYF.

V is TRBV5-5 and J is TRBJ2-6, with 9 bases lining up with TRBD1. V was clipped by 1 base and J by 3 bases; unmatched bases: 8. The CDR3 contains 18 residues. Germline V gives CDR1 SGHKS, CDR2 YYEKEE (reference sequence). DNA of the CDR3: TGTGCCAGCAGCTTGAGAGGGACAGGGTTGGGTGGGGCCAACGTCCTGACTTTC. Its protein is CASSLRGTGLGGANVLTF.

The chain couples TRBV5-1 to TRBJ2-5; 7 nucleotides align to TRBD1. Germline lookup yields CDR1 SGHRS and CDR2 YFSETQ. V was clipped by 2 bases and J by 1 base; unmatched bases: 8. The CDR3 covers 16 residues. CDR3 region: CASSFEATGRQETQYF. CDR3 in DNA: TGCGCCAGCAGCTTTGAGGCGACAGGGCGCCAAGAGACCCAGTACTTC.

The CDR3 spells CAIGHVNTGELFF. For the CDR3, the DNA is TGTGCCATCGGACATGTGAACACCGGGGAGCTGTTTTTT. The V call is TRBV10-3, the J call TRBJ2-2; TRBD1 is a possible D gene (5 bases). The CDR3 covers 13 residues. CDR1 and CDR2 (germline): ENHRY, SYGVKD. V shed 8 bases and J shed 1 base, with 8 bases lying between them.

This chain joins TRBV7-3 and TRBJ2-7, with TRBD2 matching 9 bases. V gave up 2 bases and J gave up 3 bases; unmatched junction bases: 8. The CDR3 has 16 amino acids. CDR1 and CDR2 from the germline V gene are SGHTA and FQGTGA. Written as DNA, the CDR3 is TGTGCCAGCAGCTTAGTGGCGGGAGGGCCGATCTACGAGCAGTACTTC. Its protein is CASSLVAGGPIYEQYF.

V and J are TRBV5-1 and TRBJ2-5; TRBD2 agrees at 9 bases. The V gene end was trimmed by 5 bases and the J gene end by 5 bases; junction bases not matched to a gene: 7. This CDR3 comprises 14 residues. Germline lookup yields CDR1 SGHRS and CDR2 YFSETQ. The CDR3 nucleotides read TGCGCCAGCAGTAGGACTAGCGACCTTGAGACCCAGTACTTC. It yields the protein CASSRTSDLETQYF.

The chain combines TRBV7-9 with TRBJ1-2; no clear D gene. Germline V CDR1 and CDR2: SEHNR, FQNEAQ (reference sequence). V was shortened by 5 bases and J by 4 bases, with 17 bases between the two germline ends. This CDR3 has 15 residues. The CDR3 spells CASSHTPASGYGYTF. In DNA, the CDR3 is TGTGCCAGCAGCCATACCCCGGCCAGCGGCTATGGCTACACCTTC.

This sequence joins TRBV4-1 and TRBJ2-7; 9 bases agree with TRBD1. CDR3 length: 14 amino acids. CDR1 and CDR2 from the germline V gene are MGHRA and YSYEKL. V lost 3 bases to trimming and J lost 3 bases; unmatched junction nucleotides: 3. This CDR3 is CASSQGQGLYEQYF. CDR3 DNA: TGCGCCAGCAGCCAGGGACAGGGTCTCTACGAGCAGTACTTC.

This clone appeared a single time. The chain carries TRBV21-1 and TRBJ1-5; TRBD1, the table's D call, was not compared with the DNA. TRBV21-1 is tagged as a pseudogene. CDR3 size: 16 residues. CDR3 bases: TGTGCCAGCAGCCCCCCATGCGACAGTAGCAATCAGCCCCAGCATTTT. This translates into CASSPPCDSSNQPQHF.

As DNA, the CDR3 is TGTGCCAGCAGTGCCTGGACAGGCGGGACTGAAGCTTTCTTT. This gives the protein CASSAWTGGTEAFF. The V and J genes are TRBV25-1 and TRBJ1-1; 7 bases align to TRBD1. Losses at the gene ends were 4 bases for V and 5 bases for J; bases not matched to a gene: 7. This CDR3 is built from 14 residues. CDR1 MGHDK and CDR2 SYGVNS come from the germline V gene.

The chain recombines TRBV7-9 with TRBJ2-7; the D gene is possibly TRBD1 (5 bases). This CDR3 is built from 13 residues. The V end was cut by 1 base, the J end by 5 bases, with 9 bases between. CDR1 and CDR2 from the germline V gene are SEHNR and FQNEAQ (reference sequence). Written as DNA, the CDR3 is TGTGCCAGCAGCTTAGACAGGCCCGACGAGCAGTACTTC. It codes for CASSLDRPDEQYF.

The chain is built from TRBV18 and TRBJ2-5; the D is unclear. CDR3 length: 14 amino acids. The germline V and J ends were trimmed by 0 bases and 2 bases, with 7 bases remaining between them. Germline loops: CDR1 KGHSH, CDR2 LQKENI. The chain's CDR3 is CASSPPSLQETQYF. CDR3 coding DNA: TGTGCCAGCTCACCACCGTCTCTACAAGAGACCCAGTACTTC.

The genes are TRBV5-1 and TRBJ2-3; 8 bases agree with TRBD2. Germline V gene data show CDR1 as SGHRS and CDR2 as YFSETQ. V dropped 4 bases and J dropped 0; count of bases not matched to a gene: 1. This CDR3 comprises 14 residues. The CDR3 bases are TGCGCCAGCAGCCGGGGGGGGAGCACAGATACGCAGTATTTT. Amino acid sequence: CASSRGGSTDTQYF.